Listed here are 27 T cell receptor beta chains from one sample, sequenced in a study of blood T cell repertoires in COVID-19 (dated by TCRdb to the early 2020s). Preparation of the library involved the immunoSEQ multiplex PCR assay. The table was pulled from immuneACCESS by TCRdb, which kept in-frame rearrangements only. Such tables lose some clones; where checked, under half of the loss comes from unresolved V genes, and the rest has no known cause. For this sample there are over 350,000 clones; 80% to 95% appear just once. The ten biggest clones cover more than 0.85% of the sample. The sample consisted of PBMCs or T cells enriched from blood (not recorded which). These receptors came from a woman in her thirties or forties who had been exposed to COVID-19.

This clone was recorded once. The V call is TRBV19, the J call TRBJ1-1, with 7 bases lining up with TRBD1. Unmatched junction bases numbered 5, after V lost 5 bases and J lost 5 bases. CDR3 length: 13 residues. Germline values: CDR1 LNHDA, CDR2 SQIVND (reference sequence). Here the CDR3 DNA reads TGTGCCAGTAGTGACACAGGGGAAACTGAAGCTTTCTTT. As protein: CASSDTGETEAFF.

The chain is built from TRBV13 and TRBJ2-1; perhaps TRBD1 as D (5 bases). Trimming stripped 4 bases from V and 0 bases from J, with 7 bases between. This CDR3 is 14 amino acids long. The germline V gene has CDR1 PRHDT and CDR2 FYEKMQ (reference sequence). CDR3 sequence (DNA): TGTGCCAGCAGCTGGCAGGGCTCCTACAATGAGCAGTTCTTC. This translates into CASSWQGSYNEQFF.

This clone was counted a single time. The V gene is TRBV5-4, the J gene TRBJ1-1, with D unresolved. V was shortened by 2 bases and J by 0 bases, with 8 bases between the two germline ends. Per germline, CDR1 SGHNT and CDR2 YYREEE (reference sequence). The CDR3 is made up of 14 amino acids. The CDR3, as DNA: TGTGCCAGCAGCTTTGGGCCGATGAACACTGAAGCTTTCTTT. Protein product: CASSFGPMNTEAFF. The variable domain in full, completed from reference TRBV5-4 and TRBJ1-1, reads ETGVTQSPTHLIKTRGQQVTLRCSSQSGHNTVSWYQQALGQGPQFIFQYYREEENGRGNFPPRFSGLQFPNYSSELNVNALELDDSALYLCASSFGPMNTEAFFGQGTRLTVV.

The chain employs TRBV5-1 and TRBJ2-5; D is possibly TRBD2 (6 bases). The V gene's germline CDR1 is SGHRS and CDR2 YFSETQ. Trimming pared 0 bases from V and 4 bases from J, leaving 13 bases between. This CDR3 region has 15 residues. The CDR3 DNA reads TGCGCCAGCAGCTTGGCGTCGGGAGTGGGAGAGACCCAGTACTTC. The encoded protein is CASSLASGVGETQYF.

The chain joins TRBV19 to TRBJ1-4; D may be TRBD1 (5 bases). CDR3 length: 15 amino acids. With 7 bases removed from V and 3 bases from J, the gap between germline ends came to 15 bases. Germline V gene data show CDR1 as LNHDA and CDR2 as SQIVND (reference sequence). The chain's CDR3 is CASTLTRGANEKLFF. CDR3 DNA: TGTGCCAGTACCCTGACCCGGGGGGCTAATGAAAAACTGTTTTTT.

As concerns this clone: Additional DNA sequences in this sample encode the identical CDR3. The rearrangement uses TRBV5-4 and TRBJ1-1; 7 nucleotides line up with TRBD1. V shed 5 bases and J 2 bases; nucleotides not matched to a gene: 6. The CDR3 contains 14 residues. CDR1 and CDR2 (germline): SGHNT, YYREEE (reference sequence). The CDR3 nucleotides are TGTGCCAGCAGTCCCAGACAGGGCAACACTGAAGCTTTCTTT. This sequence encodes CASSPRQGNTEAFF.

V usage is TRBV6-2 or TRBV6-3 and J usage is TRBJ1-3, with unresolved D. This CDR3 has 14 amino acids. V was pared by 4 bases and J by 0 bases, with 7 bases between. Germline CDR1 and CDR2: MNHEY and SVGEGT. CDR3 sequence reads: CASSFGLSGNTIYF. As DNA, the CDR3 is TGTGCCAGCAGTTTCGGACTCTCTGGAAACACCATATATTTT.

The genes are TRBV27 and TRBJ1-1, with 8 bases fitting TRBD1. The CDR3 consists of 15 residues. Germline lookup yields CDR1 MNHEY and CDR2 SMNVEV (reference sequence). V shed 5 bases, J shed 1 base, and the junction held 6 bases outside the gene matches. CDR3 loop: CASSPRGTGNTEAFF. For the CDR3, the DNA is TGTGCCAGCAGTCCACGAGGGACAGGGAACACTGAAGCTTTCTTT.

This clone was picked up a small number of times. V usage is TRBV3-1 (or the pseudogene TRBV3-2) and J usage is TRBJ1-1; 8 nucleotides agree with TRBD1. J lost 5 bases, V lost 4 bases, and 9 bases had no gene match. Germline-derived CDR1 and CDR2 are LGHDT and YNNKEL (reference sequence). The CDR3 has 15 residues. Here the CDR3 DNA reads TGTGCCAGCAGCCTCCGGACAGGGTGGCAGACTGAAGCTTTCTTT. It encodes CASSLRTGWQTEAFF.

The CDR3 bases are TGTGCCAGTAGTATCCCGCAGGTTCAGAACTATGGCTACACCTTC. It is translated as CASSIPQVQNYGYTF. The chain uses TRBV19 and TRBJ1-2; no clear D gene. Trimming took 3 bases from V and 2 from J, leaving 13 bases between them. Germline CDR1 and CDR2: LNHDA and SQIVND (reference sequence). This CDR3 is 15 amino acids long.

The chain combines TRBV19 with TRBJ2-1; tentatively, D is TRBD1 (6 bases). The CDR3 spans 16 residues. Germline loops: CDR1 LNHDA, CDR2 SQIVND (reference sequence). Deletions cut 4 bases from V and 1 base from J, with 14 bases between. Here the CDR3 reads CASSTQGGSSYNEQFF. The CDR3 DNA sequence: TGTGCCAGTAGTACACAGGGTGGGAGTTCCTACAATGAGCAGTTCTTC.

The chain employs TRBV13 and TRBJ1-2; no definite D call. CDR1 and CDR2 (germline): PRHDT, FYEKMQ (reference sequence). V was trimmed by 0 bases and J by 4 bases, leaving 9 bases between them. The CDR3 is 14 amino acids. CDR3 region: CASSLGVQVYGYTF. CDR3 coding DNA: TGTGCCAGCAGCTTAGGCGTCCAGGTCTATGGCTACACCTTC.

The chain employs TRBV7-2 and TRBJ2-7; TRBD1 matches at 7 bases. The CDR3 covers 13 residues. CDR1 is SGHTA, CDR2 FQGNSA, per germline. With 3 bases clipped from V and 2 bases from J, the junction kept 1 base outside the gene matches. CDR3 region: CASSFDRAYEQYF. The DNA of the CDR3 is TGTGCCAGCAGCTTCGACAGGGCCTACGAGCAGTACTTC. Together with reference TRBV7-2 and TRBJ2-7, the CDR3 gives the full variable domain: GAGVSQSPSNKVTEKGKDVELRCDPISGHTALYWYRQSLGQGLEFLIYFQGNSAPDKSGLPSDRFSAERTGGSVSTLTIQRTQQEDSAVYLCASSFDRAYEQYFGPGTRLTVT.

This clone was found once. The rearrangement joins TRBV3-1 (or the pseudogene TRBV3-2) to TRBJ2-1, with D possibly matching TRBD1 (6 bases). V lost 4 bases and J lost 4, with 11 bases in between. Germline CDR1 is LGHDT and CDR2 is YNNKEL (reference sequence). CDR3 length: 14 amino acids. CDR3 nucleotide sequence: TGTGCCAGCAGCCTTGGACAGTTATACAATGAGCAGTTCTTC. This codes for CASSLGQLYNEQFF.

The genes are TRBV7-9 and TRBJ1-2; 8 bases align to TRBD1. CDR1 is SEHNR and CDR2 is FQNEAQ in the germline V gene (reference sequence). The V segment lost 5 bases and the J segment 8 bases; nucleotides outside the gene matches: 10. This CDR3 spans 14 amino acids. CDR3 protein: CASSLGQGPYGYTF. For the CDR3, the DNA is TGTGCCAGCAGCCTAGGACAGGGTCCTTACGGCTACACCTTC. Full variable domain (outside the CDR3, taken from reference TRBV7-9 and TRBJ1-2): DTGVSQNPRHKITKRGQNVTFRCDPISEHNRLYWYRQTLGQGPEFLTYFQNEAQLEKSRLLSDRFSAERPKGSFSTLEIQRTEQGDSAMYLCASSLGQGPYGYTFGSGTRLTVV.

The CDR3 loop is CASSLGGSGNTIYF. CDR3 nucleotides: TGTGCCAGCAGCTTGGGGGGCTCTGGAAACACCATATATTTT. The rearrangement uses TRBV13 and TRBJ1-3, with D possibly being TRBD1 (5 bases). The germline V and J ends were trimmed by 3 bases and 0 bases, with 6 bases remaining between them. The CDR3 length is 14 residues. From germline, CDR1 is PRHDT and CDR2 FYEKMQ (reference sequence).

The V and J genes are TRBV27 and TRBJ2-6, with 7 bases that match TRBD1. V lost 4 bases to trimming and J lost 1 base; unmatched junction nucleotides: 7. In germline, CDR1 is MNHEY, CDR2 SMNVEV (reference sequence). This CDR3 comprises 17 residues. CDR3 region: CASSSQGIKSGANVLTF. CDR3 DNA: TGTGCCAGCAGTTCACAGGGGATTAAGTCTGGGGCCAACGTCCTGACTTTC.

This chain joins TRBV7-2 and TRBJ2-7; maybe TRBD1 (5 bases). V was pared by 2 bases and J by 2 bases, with 7 bases between. From germline, CDR1 is SGHTA and CDR2 FQGNSA. The CDR3 runs to 13 residues. The chain's CDR3 is CASSLPGPYEQYF. DNA of the CDR3: TGTGCCAGCAGCTTACCAGGGCCCTACGAGCAGTACTTC.

The chain links TRBV5-1 to TRBJ2-1, with 11 bases lining up with TRBD2. The CDR3 totals 15 residues. J lost 5 bases, V lost 4 bases, and 5 bases had no gene match. Germline CDR1 reads SGHRS; CDR2 reads YFSETQ. CDR3 sequence (DNA): TGCGCCAGCAGCGACGGGACTAGCGGCCACAATGAGCAGTTCTTC. Translating it yields CASSDGTSGHNEQFF.

J is TRBJ2-1 and V is TRBV7-3; 8 nucleotides match TRBD1. The CDR3 spans 15 residues. V dropped 2 bases and J dropped 6; count of bases not matched to a gene: 6. Germline loops: CDR1 SGHTA, CDR2 FQGTGA. The CDR3 sequence: CASSLGQGVGNEQFF. In DNA, the CDR3 is TGTGCCAGCAGCTTAGGACAGGGTGTAGGCAATGAGCAGTTCTTC.

The J gene is TRBJ2-7, the V gene TRBV21-1; no check of the table's D call, TRBD2, against the DNA was made. TRBV21-1 is designated a pseudogene. The CDR3 covers 13 residues. CDR3 amino acids: CASKRTSVYEQYF. CDR3 in DNA: TGTGCCAGCAAACGGACTAGCGTCTACGAGCAGTACTTC.

The CDR3 spells CASSPTGTDTQYF. In nucleotides, the CDR3 is TGTGCCAGCAGCCCGACAGGTACAGATACGCAGTATTTT. The chain couples TRBV5-6 to TRBJ2-3, with D tentatively TRBD1 (6 bases). The CDR3 is 13 amino acids. Germline CDR1 SGHDT, CDR2 YYEEEE. V lost 4 bases and J lost 3, with 9 bases in between. The full variable domain, its missing parts supplied by reference TRBV5-6 and TRBJ2-3, is DAGVTQSPTHLIKTRGQQVTLRCSPKSGHDTVSWYQQALGQGPQFIFQYYEEEERQRGNFPDRFSGHQFPNYSSELNVNALLLGDSALYLCASSPTGTDTQYFGPGTRLTVL.

This sequence joins TRBV19 and TRBJ2-1; 9 bases are a match to TRBD2. The V segment lost 4 bases and the J segment 9 bases; nucleotides outside the gene matches: 19. The CDR3 runs to 18 residues. Germline CDR1 is LNHDA and CDR2 is SQIVND (reference sequence). The CDR3 bases are TGTGCCAGTAGTACCCTACCCTCGATGACTAGCGGCCCGGGTGAGCAGTTCTTC. Translation: CASSTLPSMTSGPGEQFF.

The chain is built from TRBV29-1 and TRBJ2-1, with TRBD2 identical over 10 bases. The CDR3 loop spans 15 amino acids. V lost 7 bases and J lost 5; bases outside the gene matches: 11. CDR1 and CDR2 from the germline V gene are SQVTM and ANQGSEA. The CDR3 DNA reads as TGCAGCGGCCGGTACCAAAGCGGGAGGGACAATGAGCAGTTCTTC. Translation: CSGRYQSGRDNEQFF.

The chain carries TRBV29-1 and TRBJ2-7, with D perhaps given as TRBD1 or TRBD2 (5 bases each). The V gene's germline CDR1 is SQVTM and CDR2 ANQGSEA. The CDR3 loop spans 12 amino acids. The V end was cut by 4 bases, the J end by 3 bases, with 10 bases between. CDR3 residues: CSVGEGSYEQYF. Written as DNA, the CDR3 is TGCAGCGTTGGAGAGGGGAGCTACGAGCAGTACTTC.

CDR3 in DNA: TGTGCCAGCAGTGACGGGACAGCCTACAATGAGCAGTTCTTC. The encoded protein is CASSDGTAYNEQFF. V and J are TRBV27 and TRBJ2-1; 7 nucleotides line up with TRBD1. Trimming took 5 bases from V and 2 from J; bases not matched to a gene: 3. The length of the CDR3 is 14 residues. CDR1 and CDR2 (germline): MNHEY, SMNVEV (reference sequence).

Here the CDR3 reads CASSQVPGQGKGYTF. In nucleotides, the CDR3 is TGCGCCAGCAGCCAAGTCCCGGGACAGGGGAAAGGCTACACCTTC. This sequence joins TRBV4-3 and TRBJ1-2, with 10 positions matching TRBD1. The V and J ends lost 1 base and 8 bases, in that order; junction bases with no gene match: 7. Germline V gene data show CDR1 as LGHNA and CDR2 as YSLEER. The CDR3 is made up of 15 amino acids.